Listed below are T cell receptor beta chains from one sample, sequenced in a study of blood T cells in healthy people across ages. TCRdb analysed the 5' RACE reads with MiXCR anew, one entry per CDR3 protein. This table holds approximately 850,000 distinct CDR3 sequences, roughly 60% found once. The sequencing sample was made of blood. The receptors were gathered from a man aged 30 to 39 in good health. Both conserved end residues are trimmed from each CDR3. Each record gives: V gene, J gene, CDR3 protein.

V: TRBV6-2/TRBV6-3; J: TRBJ2-5; CDR3: ASSYSGEAAEQETQY
V: TRBV6-5; J: TRBJ1-1; CDR3: ASSYSDRGYTEAF
V: TRBV5-1; J: TRBJ1-2; CDR3: ASSSGVGQAYGYT
V: TRBV29-1; J: TRBJ2-3; CDR3: SAQRTGVGTDTQY
V: TRBV25-1; J: TRBJ2-7; CDR3: ASSGGYTEQY
V: TRBV6-5; J: TRBJ1-5; CDR3: ASSLGGDGNQPQH
V: TRBV5-1; J: .; CDR3: ASSSTGGFYEQY
V: TRBV13; J: TRBJ2-1; CDR3: ASSLIPSGRVDRNEQF
V: TRBV3-1; J: TRBJ2-5; CDR3: ASSFAAFQETQY
V: TRBV10-3; J: TRBJ2-1; CDR3: AISEGQGRSYNEQF
V: TRBV7-2; J: TRBJ2-1; CDR3: ASSLAGTSNEQF
V: TRBV7-2; J: TRBJ2-5; CDR3: ASSPPAVQETQY
V: TRBV21-1; J: TRBJ2-7; CDR3: ASSSKPEAQY
V: TRBV7-9; J: TRBJ1-1; CDR3: ASSRSQGNTEAF
V: TRBV20-1; J: TRBJ2-3; CDR3: SVAREADTQY
V: TRBV5-1; J: TRBJ2-5; CDR3: ASRFRGETQY
V: TRBV20-1; J: TRBJ2-5; CDR3: SASSSGSGLGRRETQY
V: TRBV6-2/TRBV6-3; J: .; CDR3: ASSFSTTGRVTQY
V: TRBV5-1; J: TRBJ2-3; CDR3: ASSLETSGRTDTQY
V: TRBV29-1; J: TRBJ2-1; CDR3: SVRESSYNEQF
V: TRBV28; J: TRBJ2-7; CDR3: ASEDSRPPYEQY
V: TRBV9; J: TRBJ2-1; CDR3: ASSVVAGETSGDNEQF
V: TRBV20-1; J: TRBJ2-7; CDR3: SARDRWRGTYEQY
V: TRBV7-2; J: TRBJ2-4; CDR3: ASSLGVGSGDIQY
V: TRBV5-1; J: TRBJ2-1; CDR3: ASSPPPAGEYNEQF
V: TRBV5-6; J: TRBJ2-4; CDR3: ASTLRGLINIQY
V: TRBV7-6; J: TRBJ2-1; CDR3: ASSPRGRGQAYNEQF
V: TRBV6-6; J: TRBJ2-7; CDR3: ASRTGQGTYEQY
V: TRBV6-2/TRBV6-3; J: TRBJ2-7; CDR3: ASSRNRDRGYEQY
V: TRBV29-1; J: TRBJ1-2; CDR3: SVEDVDRSYGYT
V: TRBV20-1; J: TRBJ1-2; CDR3: SARDLVMVREEPHYGYT
V: TRBV15; J: TRBJ2-7; CDR3: ATSELAGAYEQY
V: TRBV27; J: TRBJ1-6; CDR3: ASSFAYRGNSPLH
V: TRBV7-2; J: TRBJ2-7; CDR3: ASSPGRAGQYQY
V: TRBV20-1; J: TRBJ2-1; CDR3: SAQPGQGAGEQF
V: TRBV28; J: TRBJ2-6; CDR3: ASSSGGLSGANVLT
V: TRBV20-1; J: TRBJ1-2; CDR3: SARNTNYGYT
V: TRBV20-1; J: TRBJ1-5; CDR3: SAMSESPNQPQH
V: TRBV7-6; J: TRBJ2-7; CDR3: ASSPQSFVDEQY
V: TRBV5-1; J: TRBJ1-5; CDR3: ASSIGTGQPQH
V: TRBV12-3/TRBV12-4; J: TRBJ2-7; CDR3: ASSLTLRRSYEQY
V: TRBV4-1; J: TRBJ2-7; CDR3: ASSPHEGLSYEQY
V: TRBV28; J: TRBJ1-5; CDR3: ASSILGQGSQPQH
V: TRBV20-1; J: TRBJ2-7; CDR3: SATKDRAGYEQY
V: TRBV27; J: TRBJ2-1; CDR3: ASSFGVDRNEQF
V: TRBV7-9; J: TRBJ2-1; CDR3: ASSFGLAGTYNEQF
V: TRBV4-1; J: TRBJ2-5; CDR3: ASSRRTDQETQY
V: TRBV20-1; J: TRBJ2-1; CDR3: SASRSLVSSHNEQF
V: TRBV6-5; J: TRBJ1-2; CDR3: ASSYSSSSLGYT
V: TRBV5-1; J: TRBJ2-7; CDR3: ASSLRPGQAPYEQY
V: TRBV18; J: TRBJ2-5; CDR3: ASSVGSETQY